These 29 T cell receptor beta chains originate from one sample sequenced in a study of prognosis after radiotherapy for stage I lung cancer. CDR3 of TCR beta was amplified from genomic DNA via a two-round multiplex PCR. Primers targeting each individual TRBV and TRBJ gene were applied in first-round PCR. TCRdb reprocessed the multiplex PCR reads via MiXCR and lists one record per CDR3 protein. The table has over 50,000 distinct CDR3 sequences, about a third seen once. Sample: PBMCs, taken before or after stereotactic body radiation therapy (not recorded which). All receptors come from a donor older than 45 with non-small cell lung cancer.

Points on this clonotype: Germline and junction disagree at one end, which may indicate a read error. The gene calls are TRBV6-1 and TRBJ1-1, with 9 nucleotides matching TRBD1. Germline CDR1 is MNHNS and CDR2 is SASEGT. This CDR3 is 14 amino acids long. CDR3 in amino acids: CASSEDRGDTEDLF. The CDR3 region has the DNA TGTGCCAGCAGTGAGGACAGGGGAGACACTGAAGATTTATTT.

The chain recombines TRBV29-1 with TRBJ2-3, with D possibly being TRBD2 (6 bases). In germline, CDR1 is SQVTM, CDR2 ANQGSEA. The CDR3 length is 14 residues. V lost 5 bases and J 2 bases, leaving 14 bases between the germline ends. CDR3 coding DNA: TGCAGCGTTACGTTAAGCGGGCCCACAGATACGCAGTATTTT. As protein: CSVTLSGPTDTQYF.

Concerning this clonotype itself: Possible read error: a much larger clone is one base away. The rearrangement links TRBV5-4 to TRBJ1-1, with D perhaps matching TRBD1 (5 bases). Germline V lookup: CDR1 SGHNT, CDR2 YYREEE (reference sequence). The CDR3 consists of 17 residues. V shed 1 base and J shed 0 bases, with 16 bases lying between them. The CDR3 is CASSLWGIVGMNTEAFF. The CDR3 bases are TGTGCCAGCAGCTTGTGGGGGATTGTGGGAATGAACACTGAAGCTTTCTTT.

This clonotype was detected a few times. A much larger clone lies one base from this, so it may be a read error. V and J are TRBV5-1 and TRBJ2-5, with 7 bases that match TRBD1. Germline values: CDR1 SGHRS, CDR2 YFSETQ. V lost 0 bases to trimming and J lost 2 bases; unmatched junction nucleotides: 10. CDR3 size: 17 residues. The CDR3 protein is CASSLGPGQWNQETQYF. The CDR3 nucleotides are TGCGCCAGCAGCTTGGGTCCGGGACAGTGGAATCAAGAGACCCAGTACTTC.

The chain links TRBV2 to TRBJ2-3, with TRBD1 identical over 8 bases. The CDR3 consists of 17 residues. Germline trimming cut 6 bases from V and 4 bases from J; bases unmatched to any gene: 15. The germline V gene encodes CDR1 SNHLY and CDR2 FYNNEI. CDR3 sequence: CASRILTGASPPDTQYF. CDR3 DNA: TGTGCCAGCAGGATATTGACAGGGGCATCCCCTCCAGATACGCAGTATTTT.

This clonotype was counted ten times or more. The chain employs TRBV7-3 and TRBJ2-3; a weak D match, TRBD1 (6 bases). This CDR3 is 14 amino acids long. The germline V gene encodes CDR1 SGHTA and CDR2 FQGTGA. Trimming pared 0 bases from V and 6 bases from J, leaving 10 bases between. The CDR3 reads CASSLTGARDTQYF. The CDR3 DNA reads as TGTGCCAGCAGCTTAACGGGGGCGCGGGATACGCAGTATTTT.

In its sample, this clonotype was seen many times. The genes are TRBV25-1 and TRBJ2-2; D gene uncertain. V was cut by 3 bases and J by 5 bases, with 13 bases left in between. This CDR3 is built from 15 residues. The V gene's germline CDR1 is MGHDK and CDR2 SYGVNS. The CDR3 bases are TGTGCCAGCAGTGACGAATCTGGTGGTACCGGGGAGCTGTTTTTT. Amino acids: CASSDESGGTGELFF. The full variable domain, in which reference TRBV25-1 and TRBJ2-2 provide the parts outside the CDR3, is EADIYQTPRYLVIGTGKKITLECSQTMGHDKMYWYQQDPGMELHLIHYSYGVNSTEKGDLSSESTVSRIRTEHFPLTLESARPSHTSQYLCASSDESGGTGELFFGEGSRLTVL.

Points on this clonotype: A read error likely explains this, since a far larger clone differs by one base. The chain uses TRBV5-1 and TRBJ1-2; TRBD1 is a possible D gene (5 bases). The CDR3 extends over 15 amino acids. Germline V gives CDR1 SGHRS, CDR2 YFSETQ. CDR3 loop: CATSKAGNGGLCYTF. CDR3 DNA sequence: TGTGCCACTTCGAAGGCAGGGAACGGCGGATTATGCTACACCTTC.

At least ten counts were recorded for this clonotype. This chain connects TRBV5-1 to TRBJ1-2, with D tentatively TRBD1 (6 bases). This CDR3 is built from 17 residues. Germline CDR1 is SGHRS and CDR2 is YFSETQ. Trimming took 0 bases from V and 4 from J, leaving 19 bases between them. As DNA, the CDR3 is TGCGCCAGCAGCTTGGGGGGATCAGGGGCCCAATTCTATGGCTACACCTTC. As protein: CASSLGGSGAQFYGYTF. The full variable domain, with the rest looked up from reference TRBV5-1 and TRBJ1-2, is KAGVTQTPRYLIKTRGQQVTLSCSPISGHRSVSWYQQTPGQGLQFLFEYFSETQRNKGNFPGRFSGRQFSNSRSEMNVSTLELGDSALYLCASSLGGSGAQFYGYTFGSGTRLTVV.

There are many counts of this clonotype. This chain connects TRBV4-1 to TRBJ1-2; D is uncertain. CDR1 and CDR2 (germline): MGHRA, YSYEKL. V lost 3 bases and J 4 bases, leaving 15 bases between the germline ends. The CDR3 is made up of 15 amino acids. CDR3 sequence: CASSQDRAGTYGYTF. In DNA, the CDR3 is TGCGCCAGCAGCCAGGATCGAGCCGGAACCTATGGCTACACCTTC.

This clonotype appeared many times. The V and J genes are TRBV6-2 or TRBV6-3 and TRBJ1-2, with a tentative D call TRBD1 (5 bases). The germline gives CDR1 MNHEY, CDR2 SVGEGT. Trimming left V 6 bases short and J 5 bases short, with 19 bases between. This CDR3 is built from 15 residues. CDR3 sequence (DNA): TGTGCCAGCAGGATTAGAAACCAGGGAGAATATGGCTACACCTTC. Its protein is CASRIRNQGEYGYTF.

This clonotype was counted ten times or more. V gene TRBV24-1 combines with J gene TRBJ2-3; no clear D. Germline V gene sequence: CDR1 KGHDR, CDR2 SFDVKD. Trimming cost V 1 base and J 2 bases, with 6 bases left between them. The length of the CDR3 is 14 residues. The DNA of the CDR3 is TGTGCCACCAGTGATTTAAGCACCACAGATACGCAGTATTTT. Protein sequence: CATSDLSTTDTQYF.

Worth noting for this clonotype: This probably arose from a read error, given a far larger clone one base away. The chain joins TRBV6-4 to TRBJ2-7; D may be TRBD1 or TRBD2 (6 bases each). Germline CDR1 is MRHNA and CDR2 is SNTAGT. The CDR3 runs to 17 residues. With 7 bases removed from V and 5 bases from J, the gap between germline ends came to 27 bases. The CDR3 reads CASIYLPRGQDGNEQYF. Written as DNA, the CDR3 is TGTGCCAGCATTTACCTCCCACGGGGGCAGGACGGCAACGAGCAGTACTTC.

V and J are TRBV20-1 and TRBJ1-1; D gene uncertain. This CDR3 comprises 14 residues. Germline-derived CDR1 and CDR2 are DFQATT and SNEGSKA (reference sequence). V lost 6 bases and J 1 base, leaving 15 bases between the germline ends. This CDR3 reads CSATERSGNTEAFF. Here the CDR3 DNA reads TGCAGTGCCACTGAGCGATCCGGGAACACTGAAGCTTTCTTT.

The chain combines TRBV30 with TRBJ2-3, with TRBD2 matching over 8 bases. The CDR3 consists of 18 residues. Germline V gene data show CDR1 as GTSNPN and CDR2 as SVGIG (reference sequence). Trimming removed 7 bases from V and 6 bases from J; junction bases left unmatched: 24. The CDR3 DNA follows: TGTGCCTCAGAAGGGGTCCCCGCAAGCGGGGGCACATGGGATACGCAGTATTTT. Translation gives CASEGVPASGGTWDTQYF. The whole variable domain, remainder taken from reference TRBV30 and TRBJ2-3, is SQTIHQWPATLVQPVGSPLSLECTVEGTSNPNLYWYRQAAGRGLQLLFYSVGIGQISSEVPQNLSASRPQDRQFILSSKKLLLSDSGFYLCASEGVPASGGTWDTQYFGPGTRLTVL.

This clonotype was detected only once. The chain employs TRBV20-1 and TRBJ2-3, with TRBD1 matching over 8 bases. CDR3 size: 16 residues. V was pared by 3 bases and J by 8 bases, with 16 bases of the junction left unmatched. Germline values: CDR1 DFQATT, CDR2 SNEGSKA (reference sequence). The CDR3 loop is CSASYGGPPQGATQYF. The CDR3 bases are TGCAGTGCTAGCTACGGGGGTCCCCCGCAGGGGGCTACGCAGTATTTT.

About this clonotype itself: This probably arose from a read error, given a far larger clone one base away. The chain carries TRBV6-2 or TRBV6-3 and TRBJ2-7; TRBD1 is a possible D gene (5 bases). CDR3 length: 15 amino acids. The germline gives CDR1 MNHEY, CDR2 SVGEGT. V was cut by 7 bases and J by 0 bases, with 16 bases left in between. Written as DNA, the CDR3 is TGTGCCAGCATGTCGCTTACAGGCCTCTCCTACGAGCAGTACTTC. Its translation is CASMSLTGLSYEQYF.

Comments on this clonotype: At one end the junction does not follow the germline gene, possibly because of a read error. V usage is TRBV19 and J usage is TRBJ2-2, with a weak D call TRBD2 (6 bases). The CDR3 totals 14 residues. CDR1 LNHDA and CDR2 SQIVND come from the germline V gene (reference sequence). As DNA, the CDR3 is TGTGCCAGTAGTATTATTGCAGACACCGGGGGGCTGTTTTTT. Its translation is CASSIIADTGGLFF.

This clonotype occurred many times. The rearrangement links TRBV6-5 to TRBJ2-1; D gene unclear. Trimming left V 4 bases short and J 8 bases short, with 12 bases between. The CDR3 is made up of 13 amino acids. CDR1 and CDR2 (germline): MNHEY, SVGAGI. In DNA, the CDR3 is TGTGCCAGCAGTTCCCTGAAAGCTGATGAGCAGTTCTTC. It encodes CASSSLKADEQFF.

The rearrangement links TRBV7-2 to TRBJ2-5, with D perhaps matching TRBD2 (5 bases). The CDR3 loop spans 16 amino acids. V was trimmed by 6 bases and J by 1 base, leaving 18 bases between them. CDR1 and CDR2 (germline): SGHTA, FQGNSA. The DNA of the CDR3 is TGTGCCAGCAGTTTGAGGGCGAGAGGGCCCCAAGAGACCCAGTACTTC. Protein: CASSLRARGPQETQYF.

Here the CDR3 reads CASRRSGDIQYF. The CDR3 nucleotides read TGTGCCAGCCGCCGGAGCGGGGACATTCAGTACTTC. The J gene is TRBJ2-4, the V gene TRBV6-1; 7 nucleotides match TRBD2. The V and J ends lost 8 bases and 8 bases, in that order; junction bases with no gene match: 6. The CDR3 is 12 residues long. Germline loops: CDR1 MNHNS, CDR2 SASEGT.

This clonotype was found many times. V gene TRBV5-1 combines with J gene TRBJ2-2, with 8 bases matching TRBD1. V lost 0 bases, J lost 1 base, and 8 bases stayed unmatched. Looked up from germline, CDR1 is SGHRS and CDR2 is YFSETQ. The CDR3 sequence is 18 residues long. The CDR3 DNA reads TGCGCCAGCAGCTTGGGCTATTCTGGACAGGGGAACACCGGGGAGCTGTTTTTT. Translation gives CASSLGYSGQGNTGELFF.

This clonotype was counted ten times or more. The chain employs TRBV2 and TRBJ2-7; TRBD1 agrees at 8 bases. Trimming cost V 7 bases and J 5 bases; bases outside gene matches: 10. Germline CDR1 is SNHLY and CDR2 is FYNNEI. There are 14 residues in the CDR3. CDR3 in DNA: TGTGCCAGCAAGTTCGACAGGGGCGAGGACGAGCAGTACTTC. Translation: CASKFDRGEDEQYF.

This clonotype was counted only a few times. This sequence may be a read error, since a much larger clone differs from it by one base. The rearrangement uses TRBV12-5 and TRBJ1-1; D gene ambiguous. From germline, CDR1 is LGHNT and CDR2 FRNRAP. There are 14 residues in the CDR3. V lost 2 bases and J lost 4, with 11 bases in between. Here the CDR3 DNA reads TGTGCTAGTGGTTTGCCATGTGCAATCACTGAAGCTTTCTTT. Its protein product is CASGLPCAITEAFF.

On this clonotype: Just one base apart from a much larger clone, this may be a read error. The chain combines TRBV9 with TRBJ2-3; TRBD2 agrees at 7 bases. V lost 3 bases, J lost 3 bases, and 13 bases stayed unmatched. The CDR3 is 17 amino acids. CDR1 is SGDLS, CDR2 YYNGEE, per germline. CDR3 in DNA: TGTGCCAGCAGCGAGAGAGGGGTCCATAGCGGGACAGATACGCAGTATTTT. Amino acid sequence: CASSERGVHSGTDTQYF. The variable domain in full, completed from reference TRBV9 and TRBJ2-3, reads DSGVTQTPKHLITATGQRVTLRCSPRSGDLSVYWYQQSLDQGLQFLIQYYNGEERAKGNILERFSAQQFPDLHSELNLSSLELGDSALYFCASSERGVHSGTDTQYFGPGTRLTVL.

The CDR3 loop reads CASCSLSGEQFF. As DNA, the CDR3 is TGTGCTAGTTGTTCCCTCTCGGGGGAGCAGTTCTTC. This chain links TRBV12-5 with TRBJ2-1, with a weak D call TRBD2 (5 bases). The V end was cut by 8 bases, the J end by 10 bases, with 15 bases between. This CDR3 has 12 amino acids. Germline assignment: CDR1 LGHNT and CDR2 FRNRAP.

In the case of this clonotype: Possible read error: a much larger clone is one base away. V usage is TRBV28 and J usage is TRBJ2-5; TRBD2 is a possible D gene (6 bases). Germline values: CDR1 MDHEN, CDR2 SYDVKM. This CDR3 is built from 12 residues. Trimming took 9 bases from V and 6 from J, leaving 14 bases between them. This CDR3 is CASRHGRKTQYF. The CDR3 coding sequence is TGTGCCAGTCGTCATGGGAGGAAGACCCAGTACTTC. Full variable domain (missing parts from reference TRBV28 and TRBJ2-5): DVKVTQSSRYLVKRTGEKVFLECVQDMDHENMFWYRQDPGLGLRLIYFSYDVKMKEKGDIPEGYSVSREKKERFSLILESASTNQTSMYLCASRHGRKTQYFGPGTRLLVL.

About this clonotype: It may be a read error: a sequence one base away is much more abundant. This sequence joins TRBV6-1 and TRBJ1-1; 8 bases line up with TRBD1. The germline CDR1 and CDR2 sequences are MNHNS and SASEGT. Unmatched junction bases numbered 12, after V lost 4 bases and J lost 5 bases. CDR3 length: 16 amino acids. CDR3 amino acids: CASSGHPGQVITEAFF. In nucleotides, the CDR3 is TGTGCCAGCAGTGGCCATCCGGGACAGGTTATAACTGAAGCTTTCTTT.

In this sample, this clonotype turned up many times. The J gene is TRBJ1-2, the V gene TRBV28, with D unclear. V shed 7 bases and J shed 0 bases, with 12 bases lying between them. The CDR3 runs 14 residues. Germline CDR1 MDHEN, CDR2 SYDVKM. CDR3 DNA sequence: TGTGCCAGCACCCCCGGGAGGTCTAACTATGGCTACACCTTC. It specifies CASTPGRSNYGYTF.